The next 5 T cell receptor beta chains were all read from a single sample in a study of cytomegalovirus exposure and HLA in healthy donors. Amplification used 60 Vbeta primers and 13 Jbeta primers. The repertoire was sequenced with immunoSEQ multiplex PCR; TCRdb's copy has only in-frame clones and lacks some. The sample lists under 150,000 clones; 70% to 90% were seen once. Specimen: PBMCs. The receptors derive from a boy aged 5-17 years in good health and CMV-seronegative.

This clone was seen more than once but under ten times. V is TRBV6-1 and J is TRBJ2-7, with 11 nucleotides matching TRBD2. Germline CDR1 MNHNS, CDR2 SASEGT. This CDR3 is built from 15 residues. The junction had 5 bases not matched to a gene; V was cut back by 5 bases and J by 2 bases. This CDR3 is CASSTLAGGAYEQYF. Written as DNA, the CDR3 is TGTGCCAGCAGTACTCTAGCGGGGGGCGCCTACGAGCAGTACTTC.

CDR3 protein: CASSPGKLQETQYF. The CDR3 region has the DNA TGCGCCAGCAGCCCGGGGAAACTACAAGAGACCCAGTACTTC. The chain joins TRBV5-1 to TRBJ2-5; possible D gene TRBD2, 5 bases. The CDR3 is 14 amino acids. Trimming shortened V by 4 bases and J by 2 bases, and 12 bases separated the two germline ends. Germline V gives CDR1 SGHRS, CDR2 YFSETQ.

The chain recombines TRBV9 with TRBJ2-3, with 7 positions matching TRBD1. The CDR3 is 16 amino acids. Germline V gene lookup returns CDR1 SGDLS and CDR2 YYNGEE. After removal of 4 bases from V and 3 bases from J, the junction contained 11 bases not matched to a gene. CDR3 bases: TGTGCCAGCAGCACCCGACGGGACAGAAAAACAGATACGCAGTATTTT. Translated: CASSTRRDRKTDTQYF.

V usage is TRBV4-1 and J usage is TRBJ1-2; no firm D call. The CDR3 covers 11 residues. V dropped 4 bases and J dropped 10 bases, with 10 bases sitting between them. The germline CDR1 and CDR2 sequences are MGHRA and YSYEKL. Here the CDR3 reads CASSPGYFYTF. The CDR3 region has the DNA TGCGCCAGCAGCCCGGGGTACTTCTACACCTTC.

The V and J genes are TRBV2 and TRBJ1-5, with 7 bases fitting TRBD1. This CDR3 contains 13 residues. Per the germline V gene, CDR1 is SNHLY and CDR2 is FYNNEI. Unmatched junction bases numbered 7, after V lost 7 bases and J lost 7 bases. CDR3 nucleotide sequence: TGTGCCAGCACTCTAGACAGGGCCCAGCCCCAGCATTTT. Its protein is CASTLDRAQPQHF. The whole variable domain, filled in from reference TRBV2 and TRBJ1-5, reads EPEVTQTPSHQVTQMGQEVILRCVPISNHLYFYWYRQILGQKVEFLVSFYNNEISEKSEIFDDQFSVERPDGSNFTLKIRSTKLEDSAMYFCASTLDRAQPQHFGDGTRLSIL.